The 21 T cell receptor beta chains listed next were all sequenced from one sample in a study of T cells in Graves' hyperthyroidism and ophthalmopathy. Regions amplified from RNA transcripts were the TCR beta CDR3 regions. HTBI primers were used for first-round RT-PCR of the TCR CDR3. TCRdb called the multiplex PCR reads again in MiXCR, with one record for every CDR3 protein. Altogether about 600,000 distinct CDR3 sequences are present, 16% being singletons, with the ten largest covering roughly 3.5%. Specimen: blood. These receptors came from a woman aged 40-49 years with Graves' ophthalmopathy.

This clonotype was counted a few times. The CDR3: CASSLSYRHVGEQYF. The CDR3 DNA sequence: TGTGCCAGCAGCTTGTCGTACAGACACGTGGGGGAGCAGTACTTC. The chain joins TRBV5-6 to TRBJ2-7; D unclear. CDR1 and CDR2 from the germline V gene are SGHDT and YYEEEE. V gave up 1 base and J gave up 7 bases, with 18 bases separating them. This CDR3 comprises 15 residues. The full variable domain, in which reference TRBV5-6 and TRBJ2-7 provide the parts outside the CDR3, is DAGVTQSPTHLIKTRGQQVTLRCSPKSGHDTVSWYQQALGQGPQFIFQYYEEEERQRGNFPDRFSGHQFPNYSSELNVNALLLGDSALYLCASSLSYRHVGEQYFGPGTRLTVT.

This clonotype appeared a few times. CDR3 residues: CSARVPDTQYF. The CDR3 nucleotides are TGCAGTGCTAGAGTACCGGATACGCAGTATTTT. The J gene is TRBJ2-3, the V gene TRBV20-1; the D is unclear. Trimming took 1 base from V and 6 from J, leaving 5 bases between them. The germline V gene has CDR1 DFQATT and CDR2 SNEGSKA (reference sequence). The CDR3 spans 11 residues.

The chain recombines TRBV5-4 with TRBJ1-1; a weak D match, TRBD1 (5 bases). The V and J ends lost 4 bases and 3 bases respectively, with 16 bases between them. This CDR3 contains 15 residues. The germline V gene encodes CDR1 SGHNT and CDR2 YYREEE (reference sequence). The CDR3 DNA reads TGTGCCAGCAGCCCGACCACAGGTCTGGACACTGAAGCTTTCTTT. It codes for CASSPTTGLDTEAFF.

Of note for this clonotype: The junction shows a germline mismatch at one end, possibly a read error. The CDR3 region is CSASRQGVSYEQCF. CDR3 sequence (DNA): TGCAGTGCTAGTCGACAGGGGGTCTCCTACGAGCAGTGCTTC. The chain joins TRBV20-1 to TRBJ2-7, with 9 bases that match TRBD1. CDR1 and CDR2 from the germline V gene are DFQATT and SNEGSKA (reference sequence). The CDR3 totals 14 residues.

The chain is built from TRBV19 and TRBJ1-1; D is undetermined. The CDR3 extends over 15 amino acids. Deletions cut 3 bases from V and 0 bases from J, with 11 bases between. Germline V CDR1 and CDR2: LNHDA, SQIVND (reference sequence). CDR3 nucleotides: TGTGCCAGTAGTATCAGTCCTTCCATGAACACTGAAGCTTTCTTT. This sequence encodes CASSISPSMNTEAFF.

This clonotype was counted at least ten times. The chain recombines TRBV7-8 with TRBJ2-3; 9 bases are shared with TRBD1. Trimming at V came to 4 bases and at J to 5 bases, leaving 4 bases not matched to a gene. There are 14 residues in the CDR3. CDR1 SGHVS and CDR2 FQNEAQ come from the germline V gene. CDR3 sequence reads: CASSSRQGVDTQYF. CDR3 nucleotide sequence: TGTGCCAGCAGCTCAAGACAGGGGGTAGATACGCAGTATTTT.

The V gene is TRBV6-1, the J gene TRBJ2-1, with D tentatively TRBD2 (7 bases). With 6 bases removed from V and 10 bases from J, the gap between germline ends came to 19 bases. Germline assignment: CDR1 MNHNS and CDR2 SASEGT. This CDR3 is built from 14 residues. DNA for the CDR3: TGTGCCAGCAGCCCGAAGGGGGGGTTTCACGAGCAGTTCTTC. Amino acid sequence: CASSPKGGFHEQFF.

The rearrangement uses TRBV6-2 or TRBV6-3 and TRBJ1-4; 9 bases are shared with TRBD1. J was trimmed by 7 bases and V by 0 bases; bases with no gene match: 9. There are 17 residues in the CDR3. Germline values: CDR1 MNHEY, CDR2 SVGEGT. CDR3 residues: CASSYSIATGGIEKLFF. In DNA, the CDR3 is TGTGCCAGCAGTTACTCGATCGCGACAGGGGGGATTGAAAAACTGTTTTTT.

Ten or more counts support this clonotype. CDR3 DNA: TGCAGTGCTAGTAACGACAGGGCAAACACTGAAGCTTTCTTT. It translates to CSASNDRANTEAFF. J is TRBJ1-1 and V is TRBV20-1, with TRBD1 matching over 7 bases. The CDR3 has 14 residues. In germline, CDR1 is DFQATT, CDR2 SNEGSKA (reference sequence). V was pared by 3 bases and J by 2 bases, with 6 bases of the junction left unmatched.

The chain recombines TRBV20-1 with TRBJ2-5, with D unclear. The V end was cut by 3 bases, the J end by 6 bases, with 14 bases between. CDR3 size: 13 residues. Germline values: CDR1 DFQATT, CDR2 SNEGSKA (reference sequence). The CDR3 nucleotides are TGCAGTGCTAGGGACGGCCAAAGGAAGACCCAGTACTTC. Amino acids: CSARDGQRKTQYF.

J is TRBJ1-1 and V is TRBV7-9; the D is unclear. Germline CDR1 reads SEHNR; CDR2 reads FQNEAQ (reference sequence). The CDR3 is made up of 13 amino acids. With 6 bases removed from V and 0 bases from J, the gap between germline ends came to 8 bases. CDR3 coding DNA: TGTGCCAGCAGTACCAAGATGAACACTGAAGCTTTCTTT. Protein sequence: CASSTKMNTEAFF.

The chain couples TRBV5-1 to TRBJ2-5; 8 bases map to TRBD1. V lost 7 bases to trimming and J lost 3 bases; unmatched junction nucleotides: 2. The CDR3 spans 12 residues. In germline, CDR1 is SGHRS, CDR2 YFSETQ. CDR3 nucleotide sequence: TGCGCCAGCGGACAGGGCGAAGAGACCCAGTACTTC. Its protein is CASGQGEETQYF.

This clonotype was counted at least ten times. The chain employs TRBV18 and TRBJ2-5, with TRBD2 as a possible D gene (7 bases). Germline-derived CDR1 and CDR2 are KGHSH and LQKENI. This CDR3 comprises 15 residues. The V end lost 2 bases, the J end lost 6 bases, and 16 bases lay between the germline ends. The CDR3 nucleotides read TGTGCCAGCTCACCAAGCGGGACCCAGGGGAAGACCCAGTACTTC. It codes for CASSPSGTQGKTQYF.

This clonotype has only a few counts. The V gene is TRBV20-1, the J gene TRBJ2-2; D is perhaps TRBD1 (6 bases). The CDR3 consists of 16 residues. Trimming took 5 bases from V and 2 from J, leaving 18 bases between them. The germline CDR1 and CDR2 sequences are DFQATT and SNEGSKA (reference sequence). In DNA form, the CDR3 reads TGCAGTGCTTCTCCTCAGCCCAGGGGAAACACCGGGGAGCTGTTTTTT. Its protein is CSASPQPRGNTGELFF.

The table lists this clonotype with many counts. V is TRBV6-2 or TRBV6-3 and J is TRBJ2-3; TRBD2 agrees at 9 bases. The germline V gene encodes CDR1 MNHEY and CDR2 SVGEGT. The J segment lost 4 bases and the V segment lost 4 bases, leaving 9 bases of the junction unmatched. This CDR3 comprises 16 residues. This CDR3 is CASSLTVAGAADTQYF. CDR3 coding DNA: TGTGCCAGCAGTTTAACCGTAGCGGGAGCGGCAGATACGCAGTATTTT.

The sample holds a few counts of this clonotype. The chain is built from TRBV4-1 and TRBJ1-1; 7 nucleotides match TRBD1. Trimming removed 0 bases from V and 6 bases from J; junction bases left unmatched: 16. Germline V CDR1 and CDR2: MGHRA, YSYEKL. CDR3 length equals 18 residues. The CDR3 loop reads CASSQEYRDSPKAAEAFF. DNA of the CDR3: TGCGCCAGCAGCCAAGAATACCGGGACAGCCCGAAGGCCGCTGAAGCTTTCTTT.

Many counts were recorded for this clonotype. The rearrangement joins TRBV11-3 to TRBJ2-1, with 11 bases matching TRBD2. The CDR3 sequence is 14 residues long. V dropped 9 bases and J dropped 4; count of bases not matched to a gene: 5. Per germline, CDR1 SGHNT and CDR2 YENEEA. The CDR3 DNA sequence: TGTGCCAGTTCTAGCGGGAGGCGTTACAATGAGCAGTTCTTC. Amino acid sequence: CASSSGRRYNEQFF.

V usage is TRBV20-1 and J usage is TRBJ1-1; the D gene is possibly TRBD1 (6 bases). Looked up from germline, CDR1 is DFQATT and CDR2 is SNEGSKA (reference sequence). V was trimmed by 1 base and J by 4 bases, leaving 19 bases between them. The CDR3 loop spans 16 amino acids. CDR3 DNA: TGCAGTGCTAGAGCGGACAGCTCTCTTATTGGCACTGAAGCTTTCTTT. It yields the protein CSARADSSLIGTEAFF.

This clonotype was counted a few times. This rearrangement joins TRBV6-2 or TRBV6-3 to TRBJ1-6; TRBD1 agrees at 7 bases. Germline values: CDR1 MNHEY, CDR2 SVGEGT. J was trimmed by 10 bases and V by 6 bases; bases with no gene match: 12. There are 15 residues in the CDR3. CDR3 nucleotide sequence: TGTGCCAGCAGCCCGACAGGGTTTGCACGATCACCCCTCCACTTT. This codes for CASSPTGFARSPLHF.

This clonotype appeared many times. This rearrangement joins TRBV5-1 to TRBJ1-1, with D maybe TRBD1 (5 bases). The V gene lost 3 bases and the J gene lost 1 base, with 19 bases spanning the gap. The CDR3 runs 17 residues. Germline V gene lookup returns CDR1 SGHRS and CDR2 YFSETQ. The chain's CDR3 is CASSWSSGSPGNTEAFF. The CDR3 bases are TGCGCCAGCAGCTGGTCCTCAGGGTCTCCTGGGAACACTGAAGCTTTCTTT.

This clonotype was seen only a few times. The CDR3 is CASSLSVSSGANVLTF. In nucleotides, the CDR3 is TGCGCCAGCAGCTTGTCCGTAAGCTCTGGGGCCAACGTCCTGACTTTC. This chain joins TRBV5-1 and TRBJ2-6; no clear D. CDR3 length: 16 amino acids. The ends were cut back, 1 base at V and 0 bases at J, with 8 bases in the middle. CDR1 SGHRS and CDR2 YFSETQ come from the germline V gene.